The 8 T cell receptor beta chains below all came from one sample that was sequenced in a study of T cells in Graves' hyperthyroidism and ophthalmopathy. From RNA transcripts, TCR beta CDR3 regions were amplified. In the first-round RT-PCR of the TCR CDR3, the HTBI primer set was used. Each CDR3 protein is one row after TCRdb ran MiXCR on the multiplex PCR reads. Of a few hundred thousand distinct CDR3 sequences listed, roughly 14% are singletons. Material for sequencing was blood. These receptors originate from a woman aged 30 to 39 with Graves' hyperthyroidism.

In this sample, this clonotype turned up once. J is TRBJ2-7 and V is TRBV3-1, with a weak D call TRBD2 (6 bases). With 1 base removed from V and 3 bases from J, the gap between germline ends came to 7 bases. This CDR3 contains 13 residues. Per the germline V gene, CDR1 is LGHDT and CDR2 is YNNKEL (reference sequence). DNA of the CDR3: TGTGCCAGCAGCCAAGGGAGGGTCTACGAGCAGTACTTC. It encodes CASSQGRVYEQYF.

The chain recombines TRBV28 with TRBJ1-3; D is perhaps TRBD1 (6 bases). Trimming took 3 bases from V and 4 from J, leaving 10 bases between them. Germline CDR1 MDHEN, CDR2 SYDVKM. The CDR3 loop spans 14 amino acids. Written as DNA, the CDR3 is TGTGCCAGCAGTTTTATAGGGGGAGGAAACACCATATATTTT. It yields the protein CASSFIGGGNTIYF.

The table lists this clonotype with a few counts. This sequence joins TRBV9 and TRBJ1-1; D gene ambiguous. CDR3 length equals 14 residues. The V end lost 0 bases, the J end lost 5 bases, and 11 bases lay between the germline ends. Germline assignment: CDR1 SGDLS and CDR2 YYNGEE. The CDR3 region is CASSVALGGTEAFF. CDR3 DNA: TGTGCCAGCAGCGTAGCCTTGGGAGGGACTGAAGCTTTCTTT.

This rearrangement joins TRBV4-1 to TRBJ2-7, with 9 bases lining up with TRBD1. This CDR3 spans 16 amino acids. Germline values: CDR1 MGHRA, CDR2 YSYEKL. V lost 5 bases to trimming and J lost 3 bases; unmatched junction nucleotides: 11. CDR3 protein: CASSSTSGTGSYEQYF. The CDR3 nucleotides read TGCGCCAGCAGCTCCACCTCCGGGACAGGGAGCTACGAGCAGTACTTC.

The table lists this clonotype with many counts. This chain joins TRBV6-1 and TRBJ2-1; D may be TRBD1 (5 bases). Germline V gene data show CDR1 as MNHNS and CDR2 as SASEGT. The V and J ends lost 6 bases and 10 bases respectively, with 16 bases between them. This CDR3 region has 13 residues. The CDR3, as DNA: TGTGCCAGCAGGGTCGTAGGGGATGGCGAGCAGTTCTTC. Its protein is CASRVVGDGEQFF.

This clonotype was counted many times. V and J are TRBV20-1 and TRBJ2-5, with D unresolved. The CDR3 sequence is 14 residues long. The ends were cut back, 0 bases at V and 4 bases at J, with 12 bases in the middle. CDR1 is DFQATT and CDR2 is SNEGSKA in the germline V gene (reference sequence). The DNA of the CDR3 is TGCAGTGCTAGAGATTTAGATAGTCCAGAGACCCAGTACTTC. Its protein product is CSARDLDSPETQYF.

The sample holds a few counts of this clonotype. The chain recombines TRBV20-1 with TRBJ2-5; D is uncertain. CDR3 length: 13 residues. V shed 1 base and J shed 7 bases, with 13 bases lying between them. The germline gives CDR1 DFQATT, CDR2 SNEGSKA (reference sequence). The CDR3 DNA sequence: TGCAGTGCTAGAGTCTCCCTTATCGGGACCCAGTACTTC. It is translated as CSARVSLIGTQYF.

This clonotype was counted at least ten times. This rearrangement joins TRBV3-1 to TRBJ2-1, with 8 positions matching TRBD2. This CDR3 contains 16 residues. V was clipped by 4 bases and J by 7 bases; unmatched bases: 12. Germline V gene data show CDR1 as LGHDT and CDR2 as YNNKEL (reference sequence). The CDR3 DNA follows: TGTGCCAGCAGCCCCGGACTAGCTCTAAGCTTTAATGAGCAGTTCTTC. Amino acid sequence: CASSPGLALSFNEQFF.